The 5 T cell receptor beta chains below all came from one sample that was sequenced in a study of control samples from healthy donors and cancer patients. Only in-frame clones appear in the TCRdb table, and some are missing; sequencing was by immunoSEQ multiplex PCR. Of more than 100,000 clones listed, approximately 90% were seen once; the top ten hold approximately 19%. Sequenced input: PBMCs. The receptor source for this set is a man aged 55 to 69 with lung cancer.

The chain combines TRBV7-3 with TRBJ1-6, with 8 positions matching TRBD1. Germline CDR1 and CDR2: SGHTA and FQGTGA. The CDR3 sequence is 14 residues long. Trimming took 6 bases from V and 10 from J; bases not matched to a gene: 8. CDR3 in DNA: TGTGCCAGCAGTCGGACAGGGAGGAACTCACCCCTCCACTTT. This encodes CASSRTGRNSPLHF.

This clone is labeled large. The chain joins TRBV9 to TRBJ2-3; tentatively, D is TRBD1 (5 bases). V shed 0 bases and J shed 3 bases, with 17 bases lying between them. The CDR3 spans 17 residues. Germline CDR1 is SGDLS and CDR2 is YYNGEE. DNA of the CDR3: TGTGCCAGCAGCGTAGCCCAAGGGGTCGATCTGACAGATACGCAGTATTTT. This encodes CASSVAQGVDLTDTQYF.

The chain has TRBV27 and TRBJ1-2, with D unresolved. This CDR3 is 16 amino acids long. V lost 3 bases to trimming and J lost 5 bases, with 19 bases between them. CDR1 is MNHEY, CDR2 SMNVEV, per germline (reference sequence). CDR3 DNA sequence: TGTGCCAGCAGTTTTTGGAAGGGTAAGTTAGGATATGGCTACACCTTC. Translating it yields CASSFWKGKLGYGYTF.

This clone was found once. The chain employs TRBV24-1 and TRBJ1-5; unclear D gene. Trimming stripped 5 bases from V and 0 bases from J, with 7 bases between. CDR1 is KGHDR and CDR2 is SFDVKD in the germline V gene. CDR3 size: 14 residues. DNA of the CDR3: TGTGCCACCAGTGGCGAATATAGCAATCAGCCCCAGCATTTT. Translating it yields CATSGEYSNQPQHF.

The chain carries TRBV6-4 and TRBJ2-2; no clear D gene. Germline CDR1 MRHNA, CDR2 SNTAGT. The CDR3 contains 14 residues. Trimming took off 2 bases at V and 0 bases at J, with 4 bases between the two ends. The CDR3 is CASSDNSNTGELFF. CDR3 bases: TGTGCCAGCAGTGACAATTCGAACACCGGGGAGCTGTTTTTT.